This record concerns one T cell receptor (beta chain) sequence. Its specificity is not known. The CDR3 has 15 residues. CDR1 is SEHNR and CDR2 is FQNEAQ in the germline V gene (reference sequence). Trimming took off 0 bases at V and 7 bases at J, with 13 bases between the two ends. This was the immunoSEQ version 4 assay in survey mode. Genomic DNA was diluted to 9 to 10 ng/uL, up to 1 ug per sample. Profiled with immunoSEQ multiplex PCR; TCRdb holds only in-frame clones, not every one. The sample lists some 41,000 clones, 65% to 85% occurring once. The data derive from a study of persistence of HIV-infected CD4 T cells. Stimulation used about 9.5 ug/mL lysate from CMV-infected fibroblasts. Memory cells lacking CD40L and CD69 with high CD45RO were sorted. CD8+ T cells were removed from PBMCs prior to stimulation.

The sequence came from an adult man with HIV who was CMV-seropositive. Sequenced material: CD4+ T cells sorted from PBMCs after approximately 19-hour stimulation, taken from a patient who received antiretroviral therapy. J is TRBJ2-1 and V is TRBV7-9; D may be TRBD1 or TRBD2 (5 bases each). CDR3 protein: CASSLARGSGNEQFF. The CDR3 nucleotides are TGTGCCAGCAGCTTAGCTCGGGGCTCGGGGAATGAGCAGTTCTTC.